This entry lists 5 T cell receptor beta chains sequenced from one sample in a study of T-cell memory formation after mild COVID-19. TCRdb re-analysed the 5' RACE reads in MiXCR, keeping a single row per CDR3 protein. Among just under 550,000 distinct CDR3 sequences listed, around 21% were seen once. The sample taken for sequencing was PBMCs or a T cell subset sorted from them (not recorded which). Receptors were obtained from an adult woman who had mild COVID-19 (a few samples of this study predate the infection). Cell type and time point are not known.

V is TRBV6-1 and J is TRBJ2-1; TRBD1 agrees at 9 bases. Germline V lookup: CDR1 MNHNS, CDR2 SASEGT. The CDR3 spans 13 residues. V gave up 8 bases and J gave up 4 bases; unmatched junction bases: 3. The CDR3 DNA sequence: TGTGCCAGCGGGACAGGGACATACAATGAGCAGTTCTTC. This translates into CASGTGTYNEQFF.

Here the CDR3 reads CASSPPFSLAKNIQYF. In DNA, the CDR3 is TGTGCCAGCTCACCACCGTTTTCCTTAGCCAAAAACATTCAGTACTTC. The gene calls are TRBV18 and TRBJ2-4; D remains ambiguous. CDR3 length: 16 residues. The V gene's germline CDR1 is KGHSH and CDR2 LQKENI. Trimming left V 0 bases short and J 0 bases short, with 9 bases between.

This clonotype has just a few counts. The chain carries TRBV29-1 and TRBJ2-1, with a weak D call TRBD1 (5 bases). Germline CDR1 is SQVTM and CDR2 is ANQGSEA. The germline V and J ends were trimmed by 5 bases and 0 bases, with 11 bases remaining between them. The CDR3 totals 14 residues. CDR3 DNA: TGCAGCGTTATGAGACAGAGCTCCTACAATGAGCAGTTCTTC. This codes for CSVMRQSSYNEQFF.

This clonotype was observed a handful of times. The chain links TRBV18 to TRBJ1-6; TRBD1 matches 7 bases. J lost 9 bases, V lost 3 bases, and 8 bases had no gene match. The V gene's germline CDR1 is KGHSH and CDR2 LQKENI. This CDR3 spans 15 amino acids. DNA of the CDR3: TGTGCCAGCTCACCGGGAACAGGGGAAGTTTCACCCCTCCACTTT. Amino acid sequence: CASSPGTGEVSPLHF.

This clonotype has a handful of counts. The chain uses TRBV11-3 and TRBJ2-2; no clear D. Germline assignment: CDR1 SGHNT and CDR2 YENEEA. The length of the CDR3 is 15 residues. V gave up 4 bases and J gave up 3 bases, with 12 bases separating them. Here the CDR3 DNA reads TGTGCCAGCAGCTCCCCCCCTGTTTACACCGGGGAGCTGTTTTTT. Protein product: CASSSPPVYTGELFF.